This TCR beta chain was sequenced during a study of blood T cell repertoires in COVID-19. Study-wide background: Collection of acute and convalescent COVID-19 samples took place in the United States, Italy and Spain. T cells, B-cell-depleted T cells, or PBMCs supplied cDNA or gDNA.

In the authors' workflow: Using reference gene primer amplification, nucleated cell counts were estimated. The method was immunoSEQ multiplex PCR; TCRdb's version includes in-frame clones alone and lacks a portion of them. V and J calls plus clone size are reproduced from that table; the DNA served to infer D and trimming. The table has about 75,000 clones, about 91% seen once. The V gene's germline CDR1 is SGHTA and CDR2 FQGNSA. Trimming cost V 6 bases and J 7 bases; bases outside gene matches: 3. The CDR3 totals 13 residues. The sequencing input was peripheral blood. The chain links TRBV7-2 to TRBJ1-2; 12 nucleotides line up with TRBD1. The clonotype comes from a woman in her 70s with acute or convalescent COVID-19. CDR3 loop: CASSRDRGLGYTF. In DNA form, the CDR3 reads TGTGCCAGCAGTAGGGACAGGGGGCTTGGCTACACCTTC.